This T cell receptor (beta chain) was observed in a study of OX40 agonist ivuxolimab in advanced cancers. Turning to the overall study: Ivuxolimab was an agonistic, fully human IgG2 monoclonal antibody directed against OX40 (CD134), a costimulatory receptor. Intravenous ivuxolimab was administered to patients every 2 weeks at six dose levels: 0.01, 0.1, 0.3, 1.5, 3 and 10 mg/kg. Patients were allowed to have had prior anti-PD-1, anti-PD-L1 or anti-CTLA-4 therapy, and around two fifths of the dose-escalation patients had been treated with checkpoint inhibitors. In the dose-escalation cohort, around four fifths of patients were male, and the mean age was approximately 60 years with a range of roughly 23 to 79. The point of sequencing TCRbeta in the periphery was to test whether ivuxolimab changed TCR sequence diversity and drove clonal T-cell expansion. The paper reports the monotherapy dose-escalation portion (N ≈ 52 patients) of the phase I ivuxolimab trial. Of the approximately 50 dose-escalation patients, hepatocellular carcinoma was present in approximately 20, melanoma in approximately 15, renal cell carcinoma in 9 and head and neck cancer in 9. Partial responses occurred in three dose-escalation patients, of whom one had hepatocellular carcinoma and two had cutaneous melanoma. On the study overall, not on this receptor specifically: After ivuxolimab, expanded clones were on average more numerous among CD8+ T cells than among CD4+ T cells. Which antigens the clonally expanded peripheral T cells were specific for was not determined. Low levels of normalized T-cell clonal expansion were also seen in some patients who did not respond. At doses of 0.1 to 3.0 mg/kg, clonal expansion of both CD4+ and CD8+ blood T cells was observed from baseline to week 6. In partial responders in the 0.1-3.0 mg/kg groups, normalized peripheral clonal expansion was found to be among the lowest, especially among CD8+ T cells.

Patients with autoimmune disease history or receiving systemic immunosuppression were excluded from the trial. Peripheral blood for TCR sequencing was collected from all dose cohorts at baseline, on cycle 4 day 1, and on cycle 7 day 1. The samples were drawn from a first-in-human, open-label, multicenter phase I dose-escalation trial of ivuxolimab. Adults with locally advanced or metastatic melanoma, renal cell carcinoma, hepatocellular carcinoma or head and neck squamous cell carcinoma were enrolled in the trial. Before TCR sequencing, CD4+ T cells and CD8+ T cells from peripheral blood were sorted into separate populations. The junction carries 15 bases between V and J, which are trimmed by 6 bases and 0 bases respectively. Taken from cysteine to phenylalanine, the CDR3 has 16 residues. Only the CDR3 DNA is retained, 48 bases long and in frame from the first base. Based on the germline V gene, the CDR1 and CDR2 sequences are SNHLY and FYNNEI.

For sequencing of the TCRbeta CDR3 region, genomic DNA was extracted from the sorted cells. The immunoSEQ Assay was used for sequencing of TCRbeta CDR3 regions. Entries here come from immuneACCESS through TCRdb and include only in-frame sequences with V and J called. Some clones fail to appear in such tables; in the studies checked, an unresolved V gene covers under half of the shortfall, and the cause of the remainder is unknown. The sample yields approximately 72,000 clones; about 91% were counted once. The top ten clonotypes cover under 1% of the sample. This clone is assessed as medium-sized (0.01 to 0.1%). Its antigen is not yet known. Per-nucleotide qualities are absent, and no much larger clonotype sits a single base away.

The sample consisted of CD4+ or CD8+ T cells sorted from blood, taken in a trial of the OX40 agonist ivuxolimab. The receptor was derived from an adult with an advanced solid tumor such as melanoma, head and neck, liver or kidney cancer. The rearrangement combines TRBV2 with TRBJ1-5; there is no confident call for the D gene. The DNA reads as follows: TGTGCCAGCAGCGCGCAGACCGTATATAGCAATCAGCCCCAGCATTTT. Its translation reads: CASSAQTVYSNQPQHF.